This TCR beta chain was found in a study of cytomegalovirus exposure and HLA in healthy donors. Study-wide points: According to a later analysis, TCR clusters from the first cohort tended to co-occur in the approximately 130 validation repertoires. Altogether, about 160 TCR beta chains were recorded as cytomegalovirus-associated.

The assay was immunoSEQ multiplex PCR, and TCRdb's table has in-frame clones only and misses some. In the table there are approximately 120,000 clones, 90% to 97% of which are singletons. A remark on this clone: The antigen is undetermined.

The CDR3 is made up of 15 amino acids. The J segment lost 10 bases and the V segment lost 2 bases, leaving 9 bases of the junction unmatched. Germline V gene lookup returns CDR1 SGHTA and CDR2 FQGTGA. The chain uses TRBV7-3 and TRBJ2-1; TRBD2 matches at 9 bases. Sequenced sample: PBMCs. This sequence originates from a man younger than 35 in good health and CMV-seronegative. CDR3 in DNA: TGTGCCAGCAGCTTAGGCAGGGGCGGGAGGGAGGAGCAGTTCTTC. Encoded protein: CASSLGRGGREEQFF.